The 25 T cell receptor beta chains in this list originate from one sample, sequenced in a study of T cell repertoires in cytomegalovirus infection. From the reads, TCRdb called clonotypes with MiXCR, one entry per CDR3 protein. The profile shows fewer than 550,000 distinct CDR3 sequences, more than 15% of them singletons. Sequenced input: CD8+ T cells from PBMCs. All receptors derive from a human donor in good health (CMV status not recorded). Some clones in this sample may be carry-over from other donors' samples.

This clonotype was observed many times. The CDR3 here is CASSFREGSPLHF. The DNA for the CDR3 is TGTGCCAGCAGTTTTCGTGAGGGCTCACCCCTCCACTTT. This chain links TRBV12-3 or TRBV12-4 with TRBJ1-6; D gene uncertain. The CDR3 loop spans 13 amino acids. V was pared by 3 bases and J by 10 bases, with 10 bases between.

This clonotype was observed many times. The chain recombines TRBV28 with TRBJ2-1, with 11 bases aligning to TRBD2. The CDR3 covers 16 residues. Unmatched junction bases numbered 9, after V lost 8 bases and J lost 3 bases. The germline CDR1 and CDR2 sequences are MDHEN and SYDVKM. CDR3 sequence: CASEGLAERHYNEQFF. The CDR3 DNA reads TGTGCCAGCGAGGGACTAGCGGAGAGGCACTACAATGAGCAGTTCTTC.

The gene calls are TRBV27 and TRBJ2-3; the match to TRBD2 covers 8 bases. V lost 3 bases, J lost 5 bases, and 1 base stayed unmatched. Germline V gene sequence: CDR1 MNHEY, CDR2 SMNVEV (reference sequence). The CDR3 runs to 13 residues. CDR3 in amino acids: CASSLRGEDTQYF. The CDR3 region has the DNA TGTGCCAGCAGTTTGCGGGGGGAAGATACGCAGTATTTT.

In this sample, this clonotype turned up many times. This rearrangement joins TRBV7-9 to TRBJ1-3; possibly TRBD1 for D (5 bases). CDR1 and CDR2 (germline): SEHNR, FQNEAQ (reference sequence). CDR3 length: 16 amino acids. Trimming shortened V by 5 bases and J by 0 bases, and 14 bases separated the two germline ends. For the CDR3, the DNA is TGTGCCAGCAGCGCCTCACAGGACGTCTCTGGAAACACCATATATTTT. Its protein is CASSASQDVSGNTIYF.

This clonotype was detected ten times or more. V and J are TRBV7-2 and TRBJ1-4, with TRBD1 matching 8 bases. The CDR3 has 15 residues. From germline, CDR1 is SGHTA and CDR2 FQGNSA. J gave up 10 bases and V 5 bases, and 12 bases lay outside the gene matches. CDR3 DNA sequence: TGTGCCAGCAGCATGGGACAGGCCTTGATAGGAAAACTGTTTTTT. Its protein product is CASSMGQALIGKLFF.

Note on this clonotype: A much bigger clone sits one base away, suggesting this may be a read error. The rearrangement uses TRBV19 and TRBJ2-1; D is unclear. The CDR3 length is 15 residues. Germline V gene lookup returns CDR1 LNHDA and CDR2 SQIVND (reference sequence). In DNA form, the CDR3 reads TGTGCCGGTAGTCCACGGACGGGTATCCACAATGAGCAGTTCTTC. Its protein is CAGSPRTGIHNEQFF. The full variable domain, rest sourced from reference TRBV19 and TRBJ2-1, is DGGITQSPKYLFRKEGQNVTLSCEQNLNHDAMYWYRQDPGQGLRLIYYSQIVNDFQKGDIAEGYSVSREKKESFPLTVTSAQKNPTAFYLCAGSPRTGIHNEQFFGPGTRLTVL.

This clonotype was seen ten or more times. The chain couples TRBV4-1 to TRBJ2-3, with D possibly matching TRBD2 (6 bases). This CDR3 has 17 residues. Trimming left V 0 bases short and J 2 bases short, with 15 bases between. Germline CDR1 MGHRA, CDR2 YSYEKL. The CDR3 spells CASSQEPGTSLTDTQYF. For the CDR3, the DNA is TGCGCCAGCAGCCAAGAACCCGGGACTTCACTCACAGATACGCAGTATTTT.

This clonotype was found a few times. CDR3 coding DNA: TGTGCCAGCAGCGCCTCGGACAGAGTTTATAGCAATCAGCCCCAGCATTTT. It specifies CASSASDRVYSNQPQHF. The chain is built from TRBV9 and TRBJ1-5; TRBD1 might be the D (6 bases). The germline gives CDR1 SGDLS, CDR2 YYNGEE. V lost 3 bases and J lost 0, with 16 bases in between. This CDR3 is 17 amino acids long.

This clonotype was detected a few times. The rearrangement joins TRBV9 to TRBJ2-5; 8 bases are a match to TRBD2. The germline CDR1 and CDR2 sequences are SGDLS and YYNGEE. The CDR3 covers 16 residues. The junction had 13 bases not matched to a gene; V was cut back by 0 bases and J by 9 bases. This CDR3 is CASSVGDHPNGGAQYF. In DNA form, the CDR3 reads TGTGCCAGCAGCGTAGGGGACCACCCCAACGGGGGGGCCCAGTACTTC.

DNA of the CDR3: TGTGCCAGCAGCACGCTGGGCGGGAACACTGAAGCTTTCTTT. Translating gives CASSTLGGNTEAFF. This sequence joins TRBV9 and TRBJ1-1; D is undetermined. Germline CDR1 and CDR2: SGDLS and YYNGEE. V gave up 4 bases and J gave up 1 base, with 11 bases separating them. The CDR3 covers 14 residues.

This clonotype was detected ten times or more. The chain couples TRBV6-5 to TRBJ2-7, with D unclear. The CDR3 is 10 amino acids. Germline V gene lookup returns CDR1 MNHEY and CDR2 SVGAGI. The germline V and J ends were trimmed by 2 bases and 9 bases, with 5 bases remaining between them. CDR3 sequence: CASSYPRQYF. For the CDR3, the DNA is TGTGCCAGCAGTTACCCGAGGCAGTACTTC.

This clonotype was found a few times. This chain joins TRBV5-4 and TRBJ1-2, with D hard to call. The CDR3 has 11 residues. Per germline, CDR1 SGHNT and CDR2 YYREEE (reference sequence). V was trimmed by 3 bases and J by 4 bases, leaving 4 bases between them. The CDR3: CASSSFYGYTF. The CDR3 nucleotides read TGTGCCAGCAGCTCCTTCTATGGCTACACCTTC.

The sample holds many counts of this clonotype. The CDR3 spells CASSYSGTAHFGVRTEAFF. CDR3 DNA: TGTGCCAGCAGTTACTCCGGGACTGCTCATTTCGGTGTGAGAACTGAAGCTTTCTTT. The rearrangement links TRBV6-5 to TRBJ1-1; tentative D call: TRBD1 (5 bases). V lost 0 bases and J 5 bases, leaving 25 bases between the germline ends. CDR1 and CDR2 (germline): MNHEY, SVGAGI. The CDR3 runs 19 residues.

V gene TRBV15 combines with J gene TRBJ2-2; D is unresolved. The CDR3 loop spans 14 amino acids. The V and J ends lost 4 bases and 3 bases respectively, with 9 bases between them. Germline V gene data show CDR1 as LNHNV and CDR2 as YYDKDF (reference sequence). The chain's CDR3 is CATSTRSYTGELFF. CDR3 DNA sequence: TGTGCCACCAGCACCCGGAGTTACACCGGGGAGCTGTTTTTT.

The chain uses TRBV7-6 and TRBJ2-1; D remains unclear. From germline, CDR1 is SGHVS and CDR2 FNYEAQ. The V end lost 6 bases, the J end lost 0 bases, and 9 bases lay between the germline ends. The CDR3 covers 14 residues. CDR3 sequence reads: CASSTKSSYNEQFF. The CDR3 DNA sequence: TGTGCCAGCAGTACCAAGAGCTCCTACAATGAGCAGTTCTTC.

This clonotype was recorded many times. CDR3 in DNA: TGTGCCAGCAGCCAAGGGGAGACGGATTATGGCTACACCTTC. Translated, it gives CASSQGETDYGYTF. This sequence joins TRBV14 and TRBJ1-2; D gene uncertain. The length of the CDR3 is 14 residues. The germline CDR1 and CDR2 sequences are SGHDN and FVKESK. The ends were cut back, 1 base at V and 5 bases at J, with 11 bases in the middle. Full variable domain (rest looked up from reference TRBV14 and TRBJ1-2): EAGVTQFPSHSVIEKGQTVTLRCDPISGHDNLYWYRRVMGKEIKFLLHFVKESKQDESGMPNNRFLAERTGGTYSTLKVQPAELEDSGVYFCASSQGETDYGYTFGSGTRLTVV.

This clonotype has just a few counts. The V call is TRBV29-1, the J call TRBJ1-1, with 7 bases lining up with TRBD1. Germline lookup yields CDR1 SQVTM and CDR2 ANQGSEA. The CDR3 sequence is 11 residues long. V gave up 8 bases and J gave up 5 bases; unmatched junction bases: 5. The CDR3 region is CSLRQGTEAFF. Written as DNA, the CDR3 is TGCAGCCTTAGACAGGGAACTGAAGCTTTCTTT.

J is TRBJ2-1 and V is TRBV9; D tentatively reads TRBD1 or TRBD2 (5 bases each). V was cut by 3 bases and J by 3 bases, with 10 bases left in between. The CDR3 sequence is 14 residues long. The V gene's germline CDR1 is SGDLS and CDR2 YYNGEE. Written as DNA, the CDR3 is TGTGCCAGCAGCGACCGGGACGGCTACAATGAGCAGTTCTTC. It yields the protein CASSDRDGYNEQFF.

J is TRBJ2-3 and V is TRBV6-5; possible D gene TRBD2, 5 bases. The CDR3 has 15 residues. V shed 2 bases and J shed 0 bases, with 9 bases lying between them. The germline gives CDR1 MNHEY, CDR2 SVGAGI. CDR3 coding DNA: TGTGCCAGCAGTTACAAAGCGGCCAGCACAGATACGCAGTATTTT. Translating gives CASSYKAASTDTQYF.

This chain links TRBV20-1 with TRBJ2-1; 11 bases agree with TRBD1. The CDR3 loop spans 17 amino acids. From germline, CDR1 is DFQATT and CDR2 SNEGSKA (reference sequence). The junction had 17 bases not matched to a gene; V was cut back by 6 bases and J by 7 bases. The CDR3 spells CSARTGGWIFLGNEQFF. CDR3 nucleotide sequence: TGCAGTGCAAGGACAGGGGGCTGGATTTTTTTGGGGAATGAGCAGTTCTTC.

This clonotype occurred many times. The chain links TRBV7-3 to TRBJ2-7, with 9 bases matching TRBD2. CDR1 is SGHTA, CDR2 FQGTGA, per germline. After removal of 2 bases from V and 6 bases from J, the junction contained 2 bases not matched to a gene. This CDR3 is built from 13 residues. The DNA for the CDR3 is TGTGCCAGCAGCTTAGGGACTAGCCGCGAGCAGTACTTC. This gives the protein CASSLGTSREQYF.

In this sample, this clonotype turned up many times. The chain recombines TRBV7-2 with TRBJ1-6, with 7 bases fitting TRBD1. This CDR3 region has 14 residues. After removal of 5 bases from V and 10 bases from J, the junction contained 8 bases not matched to a gene. Germline V CDR1 and CDR2: SGHTA, FQGNSA. The CDR3 nucleotides read TGTGCCAGCAGCCACCTGACAGGGAAATCACCCCTCCACTTT. Amino acids: CASSHLTGKSPLHF.

Many counts were recorded for this clonotype. The chain carries TRBV20-1 and TRBJ2-1; 14 nucleotides match TRBD2. Germline V gene lookup returns CDR1 DFQATT and CDR2 SNEGSKA (reference sequence). V was pared by 2 bases and J by 4 bases, with 10 bases of the junction left unmatched. The CDR3 extends over 18 amino acids. The CDR3 nucleotides are TGCAGTGCTAGAAACCGGGGACTAGCGGGAGAATCTTACAATGAGCAGTTCTTC. Its protein product is CSARNRGLAGESYNEQFF.

This rearrangement joins TRBV20-1 to TRBJ2-1; 8 bases are shared with TRBD2. The CDR3 has 16 residues. J lost 8 bases, V lost 1 base, and 13 bases had no gene match. CDR1 is DFQATT and CDR2 is SNEGSKA in the germline V gene (reference sequence). CDR3 sequence (DNA): TGCAGTGCTAGAGGAGCCCGGACTAGCAGTGGGGATGAGCAGTTCTTC. This codes for CSARGARTSSGDEQFF.

Worth noting for this clonotype: One end of the junction fails to match germline, which may point to a read error. The CDR3 DNA follows: TGTGCTAGCAGCCCCGGACTAGCGGAACCCAATGAGCAGTTCTTC. It yields the protein CASSPGLAEPNEQFF. V usage is TRBV7-7 and J usage is TRBJ2-1, with 10 positions matching TRBD2. CDR3 length equals 15 residues. CDR1 is SSHAT and CDR2 is FNYEAQ in the germline V gene (reference sequence).